A single TCR beta chain is shown here with its context. This receptor's antigen is unknown. Per-base qualities were not stored, and no clone one base away is much larger. RNA was extracted using the RNeasy kit, and about 0.5 to 1 microgram was reverse transcribed with random hexamers. The immunoSEQ multiplex PCR assay, covering 54 Vbeta and 13 Jbeta segments, was used to amplify TCR beta CDR3 regions. PCR amplification bias was corrected by using a synthetic template baseline for primer optimization and computational correction. On the study's bioinformatics: Reads were annotated to V, D and J genes per IMGT and analyzed with immunoSEQ Analyzer, keeping only productive sequences. Clonality was computed as one minus Shannon entropy normalized by log2 of the number of productive unique sequences. Public and private clones were assessed among the 100 most prevalent clones of each patient and control. Clones were defined as Susac-specific when absent from the healthy and MS cohorts, from 1052 published viral clones and from other ImmuneACCESS disease sequences. Starting from the raw public reads, TCRdb applied fastp trimming at Q25, assembled clones with MiXCR and retained in-frame beta chains. Merged by CDR3 protein, the rows form single entries marked with the most common genes and DNA. The V and J calls come from TCRdb's annotation, not from the publication. This sample holds 170,000 or so distinct CDR3 sequences; approximately 95% were observed only once. Jointly, the top ten make up about 0.088% of the sample.

The CDR3 runs 13 amino acids, cysteine and phenylalanine included. Of all the DNA, just the CDR3 is kept, 39 bases in frame from base 1. CDR1 and CDR2, looked up from the germline V gene, are SQVTM and ANQGSEA. V was cut back by 7 bases and J by 2 bases, leaving a gap of 15 bases between them. This sample was taken from a study of CD8 T cells in Susac syndrome (dated by TCRdb to the late 2010s). Regarding the research as a whole: Whether CD8+ T cell activation and differentiation in Susac syndrome was antigen driven was tested using repertoire sequencing.

The research as a whole found: The number of individuals in the TCR sequencing and HLA analysis was recognized as being relatively small.

High-throughput TCR beta sequencing profiled peripheral blood CD8+ and CD4+ T cells from healthy donors, Susac syndrome patients and multiple sclerosis patients. The multiple sclerosis controls were treatment-naive patients whose relapsing-remitting disease, either stable or active, fulfilled the revised McDonald criteria. Bulk CD8+ and CD4+ T cells were purified by magnetic negative isolation, whereas CD8+ TEMRA cells were enriched by FACS. Blood was collected in EDTA tubes and processed within 24 hours, with PBMCs isolated through density gradient centrifugation. PBMCs intended for TCR sequencing were cryopreserved in liquid nitrogen and were subsequently thawed in a 37 degrees C water bath. The sorted or isolated CD4+, CD8+ and CD8+ TEMRA cells had a purity of 90% or higher.

Sequencing was done on a sample of CD4+ T cells from PBMCs. The receptor was isolated from a human donor with multiple sclerosis. The chain joins TRBV29-1 to TRBJ2-7; the D region may be TRBD1 or TRBD2, each matching 5 bases equally. The CDR3 reads as follows: CSAGALAPYEQYF. Read as DNA, the sequence is TGCAGCGCCGGGGCCCTGGCCCCCTACGAGCAGTACTTC.